This T cell receptor beta chain was captured in a study of breast tumors, draining lymph nodes, adjacent tissues. Notes on the study in general: The data were judged consistent with most tumor T cells coming from lymph node and expanding in tumor. Tumors had less TCR diversity than lymph nodes, more than nontumor tissue. Data only fit, rather than demonstrated, lymph node origin of most tumor T cells.

This clonotype has more than one count but fewer than ten. Its antigen is unknown. Breast cancer patients provided tissue from their axillary draining lymph nodes. TCRdb fed the multiplex PCR reads into MiXCR, producing one record per CDR3 protein. The sample carries under 250,000 distinct CDR3 sequences, about 30% recorded once. This TCR came from a female donor with breast cancer. Some clones in this sample may be carry-over from other donors' samples. Sequenced sample: axillary lymph node tissue.

This chain's CDR3 is CASSGGQPGQGADTQYF. The CDR3 nucleotides are TGTGCCAGCAGTGGTGGACAGCCGGGACAGGGGGCAGATACGCAGTATTTT. The chain joins TRBV2 to TRBJ2-3; TRBD1 matches 11 bases. This CDR3 comprises 17 residues. V trimming: 4 bases; J trimming: 4 bases; junction bases outside the gene matches: 10. Germline CDR1 SNHLY, CDR2 FYNNEI.